This T cell receptor beta chain was identified in a study of T cells in Graves' hyperthyroidism and ophthalmopathy. The CDR3 totals 17 residues. The V end was cut by 3 bases, the J end by 0 bases, with 15 bases between. The germline gives CDR1 LNHDA, CDR2 SQIVND (reference sequence). This clonotype turned up a few times. Ophthalmopathy cases scored 3 or more on the Clinical Activity Score and 4 or more on NOSPECS grade, with duration below 3 months. This sample holds PBMCs from roughly 10 ml fresh peripheral blood. Regions amplified from RNA transcripts were the TCR beta CDR3 regions. First-round RT-PCR targeting the TCR CDR3 was performed with the HTBI primer set. Using its own MiXCR run on the multiplex PCR reads, TCRdb lists one record per CDR3 protein. The repertoire includes 250,000 to 400,000 distinct CDR3 sequences, around 13% of them detected once, and roughly 35% sits in the top ten.

This sequence originates from a woman in her forties with Graves' ophthalmopathy. What was sequenced was blood. V and J are TRBV19 and TRBJ1-5, with a tentative D call TRBD1 (6 bases). CDR3 in DNA: TGTGCCAGTAGTATTCAATCTAGGGGGATTAGCAATCAGCCCCAGCATTTT. Its translation is CASSIQSRGISNQPQHF.